This T cell receptor (beta chain) derives from a study of shared clonotypes between healthy human individuals. V dropped 4 bases and J dropped 0 bases, with 8 bases sitting between them. Germline V CDR1 and CDR2: SGDLS, YYNGEE. This CDR3 contains 14 residues. Investigators spread the genomic DNA of each subset evenly over several immunoSEQ plates. Sequencing of unsorted PBMC DNA was carried out using ten immunoSEQ deep assay plates. Original processing methods: ImmunoSEQ supplied junction-only sequences lacking quality scores, so filtering was different. The protocol was immunoSEQ multiplex PCR, while the TCRdb copy is restricted to in-frame clones and leaves out a portion. The V and J calls and clone size are taken from that table; D and trimming were inferred from the DNA. The sample comprises hundreds of thousands of clones, around 77% of which are singletons, and more than 10% rests with the top ten.

Remarks on this clone: A read error may explain this, as a much larger clone is one base away.

This chain connects TRBV9 to TRBJ1-5, with D possibly being TRBD1 (5 bases). The clonotype originates from a woman aged 40 to 50 in good health. Some clones in this sample may be carry-over from other donors' samples. The sequenced material came from PBMCs. The CDR3 sequence: CASSLQDSNQPQHF. CDR3 bases: TGTGCCAGCAGCTTACAGGATAGCAATCAGCCCCAGCATTTT.